These T cell receptor beta chains were read from a single sample in a study of T cells in Graves' hyperthyroidism and ophthalmopathy. MiXCR, run by TCRdb on the multiplex PCR reads, gives a single entry per CDR3 protein. The sample lists around 490,000 distinct CDR3 sequences, 15% to 20% occurring once. The source material was blood. The origin of the receptors is a man between 35 and 55 years old with Graves' ophthalmopathy. Each CDR3 is given with its conserved first and last residue. Each record gives: V gene, CDR3 length, D gene, clone size, J gene, CDR3 protein, CDR3 DNA. D genes are given only for firm matches. Not all rows give a size; the values are once, few, many and, for expanded clones, a class.

v_gene: TRBV19
len: 14
d_gene: .
abundance: few
j_gene: TRBJ2-1
CDR3aa: CASIDGGLRNEQFF
CDR3nt: TGTGCCAGTATAGATGGGGGCTTACGAAATGAGCAGTTCTTC

v_gene: TRBV18
len: 15
d_gene: .
abundance: .
j_gene: TRBJ2-3
CDR3aa: CASSPPSVKGDTQYF
CDR3nt: TGTGCCAGCTCACCACCGTCCGTCAAGGGAGATACGCAGTATTTT

v_gene: TRBV28
len: 15
d_gene: TRBD2
abundance: .
j_gene: TRBJ2-7
CDR3aa: CASSPLTSGRYEQYF
CDR3nt: TGTGCCAGCAGCCCCCTAACTAGCGGGAGATACGAGCAGTACTTC

v_gene: TRBV29-1
len: 14
d_gene: .
abundance: .
j_gene: TRBJ2-2
CDR3aa: CSVEAGTSTGELFF
CDR3nt: TGCAGCGTTGAGGCGGGCACATCCACCGGGGAGCTGTTTTTT

v_gene: TRBV3-1
len: 14
d_gene: .
abundance: many
j_gene: TRBJ2-1
CDR3aa: CASSPMSYYNEQFF
CDR3nt: TGTGCCAGCAGCCCAATGAGCTATTACAATGAGCAGTTCTTC

v_gene: TRBV29-1
len: 11
d_gene: .
abundance: many
j_gene: TRBJ1-2
CDR3aa: CSVGGEEGYTF
CDR3nt: TGCAGCGTTGGAGGGGAGGAGGGCTACACCTTC

v_gene: TRBV6-2/TRBV6-3
len: 14
d_gene: .
abundance: .
j_gene: TRBJ1-6
CDR3aa: CASSLEGMRSPLHF
CDR3nt: TGTGCCAGCAGCCTTGAGGGAATGCGGTCACCCCTCCACTTT

v_gene: TRBV7-6
len: 16
d_gene: TRBD2
abundance: many
j_gene: TRBJ2-1
CDR3aa: CASSLAELAGNNEQFF
CDR3nt: TGTGCCAGCAGCTTAGCGGAGCTAGCGGGAAACAATGAGCAGTTCTTC

v_gene: TRBV2
len: 11
d_gene: .
abundance: .
j_gene: TRBJ1-1
CDR3aa: CASKGGTEAFF
CDR3nt: TGTGCCAGCAAGGGTGGGACTGAAGCTTTCTTT

v_gene: TRBV24-1
len: 14
d_gene: .
abundance: few
j_gene: TRBJ1-5
CDR3aa: CATRPGGLNQPQHF
CDR3nt: TGTGCCACCAGACCGGGGGGGTTAAATCAGCCCCAGCATTTT

v_gene: TRBV10-3
len: 14
d_gene: .
abundance: few
j_gene: TRBJ1-4
CDR3aa: CAISESAVKEKLFF
CDR3nt: TGTGCCATCAGTGAGTCGGCAGTAAAAGAAAAACTGTTTTTT

v_gene: TRBV9
len: 17
d_gene: TRBD2
abundance: once
j_gene: TRBJ2-7
CDR3aa: CASSVGLAGGLSYEQYF
CDR3nt: TGTGCCAGCAGCGTGGGCCTAGCGGGAGGGCTATCCTACGAGCAGTACTTC

v_gene: TRBV12-3/TRBV12-4
len: 13
d_gene: .
abundance: few
j_gene: TRBJ1-1
CDR3aa: CASSQDLNTEAFF
CDR3nt: TGTGCCAGCAGCCAGGATTTGAACACTGAAGCTTTCTTT

v_gene: TRBV29-1
len: 10
d_gene: .
abundance: .
j_gene: TRBJ2-7
CDR3aa: CAVGHNEQYF
CDR3nt: TGCGCAGTGGGACATAACGAGCAGTACTTC